The T cell receptor beta chain described here comes from a study of blood T cell repertoires in COVID-19. Study as a whole: COVID-19 samples from acute and convalescent phases originated in the United States, Italy and Spain. Nucleic acid was either cDNA or gDNA, and it came from T cells, B-cell-depleted T cells, or PBMCs.

Original handling: From reference gene primer amplification, estimates of nucleated cell counts were derived. The table came from immunoSEQ multiplex PCR; TCRdb's copy has only in-frame clones and leaves some out. The DNA gave D and trimming, while V, J and clone size come from that table. Among 65,000 to 75,000 clones listed, about 80% were seen once. V lost 0 bases, J lost 2 bases, and 11 bases lay in between. This CDR3 has 15 amino acids. Germline V gives CDR1 SGDLS, CDR2 YYNGEE. This TCR was recovered from a woman aged 60-75 years with acute or convalescent COVID-19. The material sequenced was peripheral blood. This sequence joins TRBV9 and TRBJ2-5; D may be TRBD2 (5 bases). The CDR3 loop reads CASSVGENFQETQYF. The CDR3 DNA follows: TGTGCCAGCAGCGTAGGGGAGAACTTTCAAGAGACCCAGTACTTC.